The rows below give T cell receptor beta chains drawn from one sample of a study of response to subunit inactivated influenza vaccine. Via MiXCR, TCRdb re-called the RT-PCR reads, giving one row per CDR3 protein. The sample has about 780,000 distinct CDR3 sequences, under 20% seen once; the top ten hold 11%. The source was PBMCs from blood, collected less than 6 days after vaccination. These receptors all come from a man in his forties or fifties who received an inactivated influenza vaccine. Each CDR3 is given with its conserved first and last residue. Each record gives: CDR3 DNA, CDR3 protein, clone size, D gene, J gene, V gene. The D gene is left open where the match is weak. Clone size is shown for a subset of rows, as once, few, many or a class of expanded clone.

TGTGCCAGCAGTTGGAGGACAGGACTTAACTATGGCTACACCTTC	CASSWRTGLNYGYTF	few	TRBD1	TRBJ1-2	TRBV6-2/TRBV6-3
TGTGCCAGCAACCAACAGCGCGTCACCGGGGAGCTGTTTTTT	CASNQQRVTGELFF	-	-	TRBJ2-2	TRBV7-2
TGTGCCAGCACCACCGACGCGAACACTGAAGCTTTCTTT	CASTTDANTEAFF	-	-	TRBJ1-1	TRBV28
TGTGCCAGCAGCGTAGCCCACAGGGTTGGAACAGATACGCAGTATTTT	CASSVAHRVGTDTQYF	-	-	TRBJ2-3	TRBV9
TGTGCCAGCAGATCTAGGACAACTAATGAAAAACTGTTTTTT	CASRSRTTNEKLFF	few	-	TRBJ1-4	TRBV12-3/TRBV12-4
TGTGCCAGCAGTGAATCAACTGGGTGGCGGATCGTTGAAGCTTTCTTT	CASSESTGWRIVEAFF	few	-	TRBJ1-1	TRBV25-1
TGTGCCAGCAGTCCCGGGGTTTCGAACACTGAAGCTTTCTTT	CASSPGVSNTEAFF	few	-	TRBJ1-1	TRBV27
TGCAGCGTTGACCCCGGGAACTATGGCTACACCTTC	CSVDPGNYGYTF	many	-	TRBJ1-2	TRBV29-1
TGCAGTGCTAGAGATTCTCCGAGCTCCTATAATTCACCCCTCCACTTT	CSARDSPSSYNSPLHF	-	-	TRBJ1-6	TRBV20-1
TGCGCCAGCAGCTTGGAAGTAGGCCGGGCACCCCTCCACTTT	CASSLEVGRAPLHF	few	-	TRBJ1-6	TRBV5-1
TGTGCCAGCAGCGAGGGACTAGCTCCCGAGACCCAGTACTTC	CASSEGLAPETQYF	few	TRBD2	TRBJ2-5	TRBV7-6
TGCGCCAGCAGCCCGGGACAGGGGCGGAGATCAACTAATGAAAAACTGTTTTTT	CASSPGQGRRSTNEKLFF	-	TRBD1	TRBJ1-4	TRBV4-1
TGCAGTGCTAGAGCCCCTGGGACCCAGGGCAATCAGCCCCAGCATTTT	CSARAPGTQGNQPQHF	few	-	TRBJ1-5	TRBV20-1